Sequencing of this TCR beta chain was carried out in a study of glioma-infiltrating T cells after dendritic cell vaccination. Across the whole study: Autologous tumor lysate-pulsed dendritic cell vaccination was given between about 2002 and 2013.

Overall study results and limits: Estimated pretreatment TIL content predicted outcome after dendritic cell vaccination. Higher TCR clonality did not directly relate to longer survival.

Up to 2 ug genomic DNA was used for TCRB CDR3 amplification. Clones were sequenced by immunoSEQ multiplex PCR, and TCRdb holds only the in-frame ones, with some missing. This table has 72,000 or so clones, around 87% appearing once. The sample's time point: after dendritic cell vaccination, including at tumor progression/relapse. On this clone itself: Its antigen is not known.

The material sequenced was blood, taken after dendritic cell vaccination. The source of this sequence is a human donor with glioblastoma.

CDR3: CATSRRGQGEVEKLFF. CDR3 nucleotides: TGTGCCACCAGCAGACGTGGACAGGGGGAGGTTGAAAAACTGTTTTTT. The J gene is TRBJ1-4, the V gene TRBV15, with 10 positions matching TRBD1. The V gene end was trimmed by 2 bases and the J gene end by 7 bases; junction bases not matched to a gene: 7. This CDR3 comprises 16 residues. Germline V CDR1 and CDR2: LNHNV, YYDKDF (reference sequence).